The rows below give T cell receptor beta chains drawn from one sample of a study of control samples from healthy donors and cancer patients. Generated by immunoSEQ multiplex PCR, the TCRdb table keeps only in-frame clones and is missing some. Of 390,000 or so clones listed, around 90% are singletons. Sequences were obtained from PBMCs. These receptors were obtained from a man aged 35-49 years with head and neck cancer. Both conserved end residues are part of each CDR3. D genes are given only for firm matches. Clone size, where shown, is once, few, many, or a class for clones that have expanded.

CDR3aa: CASSGGQGGYNEQFF
CDR3nt: TGTGCCAGCAGCGGAGGACAGGGGGGCTACAATGAGCAGTTCTTC
d_gene: TRBD1
abundance: -
v_gene: TRBV7-9
j_gene: TRBJ2-1

CDR3aa: CASSLAPSYGYTF
CDR3nt: TGCGCCAGCAGCTTGGCCCCTTCCTATGGCTACACCTTC
d_gene: -
abundance: -
v_gene: TRBV5-1
j_gene: TRBJ1-2

CDR3aa: CASSLEARPSTDTQYF
CDR3nt: TGCGCCAGCAGCTTGGAGGCCAGGCCCAGCACAGATACGCAGTATTTT
d_gene: -
abundance: -
v_gene: TRBV5-1
j_gene: TRBJ2-3

CDR3aa: CASRVQGRNSPLHF
CDR3nt: TGTGCCAGCAGAGTACAGGGACGGAATTCACCCCTCCACTTT
d_gene: -
abundance: -
v_gene: TRBV27
j_gene: TRBJ1-6

CDR3aa: CASSQSGLAGRINTDTQYF
CDR3nt: TGTGCCAGCAGCCAATCAGGACTAGCGGGGAGGATTAACACAGATACGCAGTATTTT
d_gene: TRBD2
abundance: -
v_gene: TRBV14
j_gene: TRBJ2-3

CDR3aa: CASKDRGWYEQYF
CDR3nt: TGCGCCAGCAAGGACAGGGGATGGTACGAGCAGTACTTC
d_gene: TRBD1
abundance: -
v_gene: TRBV10-2
j_gene: TRBJ2-7

CDR3aa: CASSLVGSGNTIYF
CDR3nt: TGTGCCAGCAGCTTAGTGGGCTCTGGAAACACCATATATTTT
d_gene: -
abundance: -
v_gene: TRBV11-2
j_gene: TRBJ1-3

CDR3aa: CASSPPSRDSEAFF
CDR3nt: TGTGCCAGCAGCCCCCCCTCGAGGGACTCTGAAGCTTTCTTT
d_gene: -
abundance: -
v_gene: TRBV9
j_gene: TRBJ1-1

CDR3aa: CASRLQGYGELFF
CDR3nt: TGTGCCAGCAGGCTTCAGGGGTACGGGGAGCTGTTTTTT
d_gene: -
abundance: -
v_gene: TRBV6-5
j_gene: TRBJ2-2

CDR3aa: CASSQDNGAYNEQFF
CDR3nt: TGCGCCAGCAGCCAAGATAACGGGGCCTACAATGAGCAGTTCTTC
d_gene: -
abundance: -
v_gene: TRBV4-3
j_gene: TRBJ2-1

CDR3aa: CASSRSGTTSYNEQFF
CDR3nt: TGTGCCAGCAGCCGTTCCGGGACTACTTCTTACAATGAGCAGTTCTTC
d_gene: TRBD2
abundance: -
v_gene: TRBV4-2
j_gene: TRBJ2-1

CDR3aa: CASSPSGLAGELFF
CDR3nt: TGCGCCAGCAGTCCTAGCGGGCTCGCGGGGGAGCTGTTTTTT
d_gene: TRBD2
abundance: -
v_gene: TRBV4-1
j_gene: TRBJ2-2

CDR3aa: CASSRPLAGATDTQYF
CDR3nt: TGTGCCAGCAGCAGGCCGCTAGCGGGAGCTACAGATACGCAGTATTTT
d_gene: TRBD2
abundance: -
v_gene: TRBV6-6
j_gene: TRBJ2-3

CDR3aa: CASSVAGTGEKLFF
CDR3nt: TGTGCCAGCAGCGTCGCCGGGACCGGCGAAAAACTGTTTTTT
d_gene: -
abundance: -
v_gene: TRBV7-9
j_gene: TRBJ1-4

CDR3aa: CASSMSGGGQPQHF
CDR3nt: TGTGCCAGTAGTATGTCAGGGGGCGGTCAGCCCCAGCATTTT
d_gene: TRBD1
abundance: few
v_gene: TRBV19
j_gene: TRBJ1-5

CDR3aa: CASSKCTEEYEQYF
CDR3nt: TGTGCCAGCAGCAAGTGCACGGAGGAGTACGAGCAGTACTTC
d_gene: -
abundance: -
v_gene: TRBV21-1
j_gene: TRBJ2-7

CDR3aa: CASSAPRGGGTDTQYF
CDR3nt: TGTGCCAGCAGCGCACCCAGGGGGGGCGGGACAGATACGCAGTATTTT
d_gene: -
abundance: few
v_gene: TRBV9
j_gene: TRBJ2-3

CDR3aa: CASSLAGGNEQFF
CDR3nt: TGCGCCAGCAGCTTAGCGGGGGGCAATGAGCAGTTCTTC
d_gene: TRBD2
abundance: once
v_gene: TRBV5-1
j_gene: TRBJ2-1

CDR3aa: CASSLGQGMNTEAFF
CDR3nt: TGTGCCAGCAGTCTCGGACAGGGGATGAACACTGAAGCTTTCTTT
d_gene: TRBD1
abundance: once
v_gene: TRBV27
j_gene: TRBJ1-1

CDR3aa: CASSFAGITDTQYF
CDR3nt: TGCGCCAGCAGCTTCGCCGGGATCACAGATACGCAGTATTTT
d_gene: -
abundance: -
v_gene: TRBV5-1
j_gene: TRBJ2-3

CDR3aa: CASSPSGLGQPQHF
CDR3nt: TGTGCCAGCTCACCATCGGGATTGGGACAGCCCCAGCATTTT
d_gene: -
abundance: few
v_gene: TRBV18
j_gene: TRBJ1-5

CDR3aa: CASSQGAYSPLHF
CDR3nt: TGCGCCAGCAGTCAGGGGGCTTATTCACCCCTCCACTTT
d_gene: TRBD1
abundance: -
v_gene: TRBV10-2
j_gene: TRBJ1-6

CDR3aa: CASSLRTEAYEQYF
CDR3nt: TGCGCCAGCAGCTTACGGACAGAAGCCTACGAGCAGTACTTC
d_gene: -
abundance: -
v_gene: TRBV5-1
j_gene: TRBJ2-7

CDR3aa: CAWSVWDSSTDTQYF
CDR3nt: TGTGCCTGGAGTGTATGGGACTCAAGCACAGATACGCAGTATTTT
d_gene: -
abundance: -
v_gene: TRBV30
j_gene: TRBJ2-3

CDR3aa: CAGGGRRNTEAFF
CDR3nt: TGTGCCGGGGGGGGCCGCCGGAACACTGAAGCTTTCTTT
d_gene: -
abundance: -
v_gene: TRBV7-9
j_gene: TRBJ1-1

CDR3aa: CASREGGYGYTF
CDR3nt: TGTGCCAGCAGAGAAGGGGGTTATGGCTACACCTTC
d_gene: -
abundance: -
v_gene: TRBV6-1
j_gene: TRBJ1-2

CDR3aa: CASSPFGRGDTGELFF
CDR3nt: TGTGCCAGCAGCCCCTTCGGCCGGGGGGACACCGGGGAGCTGTTTTTT
d_gene: TRBD2
abundance: -
v_gene: TRBV9
j_gene: TRBJ2-2